The subject of this entry is one T cell receptor (beta chain). Naivety among CD8 cells was defined by CD45RO negativity and positive CCR7 selection, thereby excluding terminally differentiated effector memory CD45RA+ cells. This record belongs to a study of shared clonotypes between healthy human individuals. Only in-frame clones appear in the TCRdb table, and some are missing; sequencing was by immunoSEQ multiplex PCR. Of 1.5 million to 2.5 million clones in the sample, about 95% were seen once. The germline V gene has CDR1 MNHNS and CDR2 SASEGT. This CDR3 is 12 amino acids long. V lost 5 bases to trimming and J lost 6 bases, with 10 bases between them.

The chain carries TRBV6-1 and TRBJ1-1, with unresolved D. The sequencing sample was made of naive CD8+ T cells sorted from blood. This clonotype was obtained from a man between 18 and 29 years old in good health. The CDR3 spells CASSFSFPEAFF. CDR3 DNA: TGTGCCAGCAGTTTCAGTTTCCCTGAAGCTTTCTTT.